The 5 T cell receptor beta chains presented below share a single source sample, sequenced in a study of beta chain features in type 1 diabetes. Sequenced material consisted of expressed TCRB transcripts (all of the isolated RNA was reverse transcribed). Measured with immunoSEQ multiplex PCR; TCRdb has only the in-frame clones, and not every one. This table holds more than 350,000 clones, roughly 10% found once. The sequencing input was naive CD4+ T cells from blood. The receptors were gathered from a young woman in good health.

The chain carries TRBV29-1 and TRBJ2-3; D gene ambiguous. CDR3 length: 10 residues. Germline V gives CDR1 SQVTM, CDR2 ANQGSEA. CDR3 DNA: TGCAGATACTGTGCAGATACGCAGTATTTT. Amino acids: CRYCADTQYF.

This clone was recorded many times. The chain carries TRBV15 and TRBJ2-1; a possible D gene is TRBD1 (5 bases). The V end was cut by 4 bases, the J end by 10 bases, with 14 bases between. Per the germline V gene, CDR1 is LNHNV and CDR2 is YYDKDF (reference sequence). This CDR3 has 13 amino acids. The chain's CDR3 is CATSTSGPREQFF. The CDR3 DNA follows: TGTGCCACCAGCACATCAGGGCCGCGGGAGCAGTTCTTC.

In its sample, this clone was seen a few times. The chain couples TRBV2 to TRBJ1-1, with D hard to call. Germline V gene lookup returns CDR1 SNHLY and CDR2 FYNNEI. Trimming shortened V by 6 bases and J by 0 bases, and 14 bases separated the two germline ends. The CDR3 has 15 amino acids. For the CDR3, the DNA is TGTGCCAGCAGGGTACAAACAGTTATGAACACTGAAGCTTTCTTT. This sequence encodes CASRVQTVMNTEAFF.

The rearrangement uses TRBV6-5 and TRBJ2-7; D possibly matches TRBD1 or TRBD2 (5 bases each). V lost 10 bases, J lost 3 bases, and 19 bases lay in between. The germline CDR1 and CDR2 sequences are MNHEY and SVGAGI. The CDR3 has 14 residues. CDR3 DNA: TGTGCCACCGCACCTCGGGACCCCGACTACGAGCAGTACGTC. Its translation: CATAPRDPDYEQYV.

The chain links TRBV29-1 to TRBJ1-1, with 8 bases matching TRBD1. V lost 3 bases and J lost 4; bases outside the gene matches: 13. Looked up from germline, CDR1 is SQVTM and CDR2 is ANQGSEA. This CDR3 is built from 16 residues. The CDR3 is CSVEGLPQGVGTEAFF. DNA of the CDR3: TGCAGCGTTGAGGGGCTTCCACAGGGGGTCGGCACTGAAGCTTTCTTT.